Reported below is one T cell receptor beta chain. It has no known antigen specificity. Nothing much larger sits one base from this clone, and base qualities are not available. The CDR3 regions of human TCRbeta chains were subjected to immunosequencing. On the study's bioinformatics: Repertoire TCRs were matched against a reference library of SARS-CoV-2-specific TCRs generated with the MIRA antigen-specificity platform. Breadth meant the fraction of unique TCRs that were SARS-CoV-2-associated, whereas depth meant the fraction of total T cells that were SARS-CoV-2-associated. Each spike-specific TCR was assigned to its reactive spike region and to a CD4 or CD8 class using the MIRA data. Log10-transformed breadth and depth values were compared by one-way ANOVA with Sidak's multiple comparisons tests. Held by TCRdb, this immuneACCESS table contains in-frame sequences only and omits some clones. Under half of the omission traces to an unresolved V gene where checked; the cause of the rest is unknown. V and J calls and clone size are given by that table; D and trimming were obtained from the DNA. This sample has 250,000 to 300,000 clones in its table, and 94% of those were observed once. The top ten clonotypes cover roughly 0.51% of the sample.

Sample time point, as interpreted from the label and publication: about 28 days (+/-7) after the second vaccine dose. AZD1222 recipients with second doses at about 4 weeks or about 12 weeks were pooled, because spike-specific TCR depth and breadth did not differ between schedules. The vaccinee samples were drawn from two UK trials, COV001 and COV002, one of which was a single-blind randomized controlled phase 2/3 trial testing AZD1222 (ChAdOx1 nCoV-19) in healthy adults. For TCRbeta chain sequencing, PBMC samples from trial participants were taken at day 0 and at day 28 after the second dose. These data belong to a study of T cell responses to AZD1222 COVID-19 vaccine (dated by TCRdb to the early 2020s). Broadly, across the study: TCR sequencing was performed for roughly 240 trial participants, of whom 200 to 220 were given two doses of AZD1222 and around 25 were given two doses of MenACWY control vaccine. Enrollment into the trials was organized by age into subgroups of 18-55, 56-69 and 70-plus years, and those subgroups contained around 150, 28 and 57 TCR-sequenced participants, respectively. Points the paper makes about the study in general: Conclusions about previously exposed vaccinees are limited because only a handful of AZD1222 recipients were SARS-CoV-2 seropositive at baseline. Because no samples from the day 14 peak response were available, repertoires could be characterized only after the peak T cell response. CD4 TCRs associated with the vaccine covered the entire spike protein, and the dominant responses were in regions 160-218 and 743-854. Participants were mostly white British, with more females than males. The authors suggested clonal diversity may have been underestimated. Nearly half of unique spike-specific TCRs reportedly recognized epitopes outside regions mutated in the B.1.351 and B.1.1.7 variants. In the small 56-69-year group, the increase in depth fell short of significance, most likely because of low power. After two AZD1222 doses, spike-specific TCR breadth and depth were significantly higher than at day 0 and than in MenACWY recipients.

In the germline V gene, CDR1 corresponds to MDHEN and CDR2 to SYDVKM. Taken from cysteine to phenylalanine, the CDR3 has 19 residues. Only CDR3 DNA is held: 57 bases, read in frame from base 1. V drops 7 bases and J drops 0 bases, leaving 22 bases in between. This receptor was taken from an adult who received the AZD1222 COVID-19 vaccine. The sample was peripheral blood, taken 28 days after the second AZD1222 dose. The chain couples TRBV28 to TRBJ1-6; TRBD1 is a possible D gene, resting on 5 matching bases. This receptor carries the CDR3 CASKLPGLTDSSYNSPLHF. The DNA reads TGTGCCAGCAAACTTCCGGGTCTCACCGACAGCTCCTATAATTCACCCCTCCACTTT. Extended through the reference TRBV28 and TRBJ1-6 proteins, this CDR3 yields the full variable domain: DVKVTQSSRYLVKRTGEKVFLECVQDMDHENMFWYRQDPGLGLRLIYFSYDVKMKEKGDIPEGYSVSREKKERFSLILESASTNQTSMYLCASKLPGLTDSSYNSPLHFGNGTRLTVT.